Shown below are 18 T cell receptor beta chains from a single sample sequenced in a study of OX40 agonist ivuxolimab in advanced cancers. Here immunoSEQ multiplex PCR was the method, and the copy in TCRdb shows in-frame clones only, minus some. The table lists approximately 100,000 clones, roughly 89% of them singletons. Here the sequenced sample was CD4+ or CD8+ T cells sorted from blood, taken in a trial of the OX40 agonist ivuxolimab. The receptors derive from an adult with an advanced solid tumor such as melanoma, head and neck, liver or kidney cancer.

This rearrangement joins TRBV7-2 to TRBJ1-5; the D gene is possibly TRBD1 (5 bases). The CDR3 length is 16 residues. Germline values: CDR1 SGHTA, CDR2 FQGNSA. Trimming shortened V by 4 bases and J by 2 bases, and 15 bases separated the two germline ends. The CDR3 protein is CASSSTQGKGNQPQHF. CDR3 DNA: TGTGCCAGCAGCTCCACGCAGGGTAAGGGCAATCAGCCCCAGCATTTT.

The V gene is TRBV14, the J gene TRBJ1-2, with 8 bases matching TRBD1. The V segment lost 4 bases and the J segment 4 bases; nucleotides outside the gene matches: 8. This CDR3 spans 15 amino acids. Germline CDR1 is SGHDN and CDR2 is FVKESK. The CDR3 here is CASSRDRGVGYGYTF. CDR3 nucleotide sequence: TGTGCCAGCAGCCGAGACAGGGGCGTTGGCTATGGCTACACCTTC.

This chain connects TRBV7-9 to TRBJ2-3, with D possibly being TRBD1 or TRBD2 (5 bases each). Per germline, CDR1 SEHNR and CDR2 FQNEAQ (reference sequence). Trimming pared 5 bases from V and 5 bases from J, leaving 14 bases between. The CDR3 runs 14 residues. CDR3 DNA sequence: TGTGCCAGCAGCCTCTCGAGGGGTGGAGATACGCAGTATTTT. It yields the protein CASSLSRGGDTQYF.

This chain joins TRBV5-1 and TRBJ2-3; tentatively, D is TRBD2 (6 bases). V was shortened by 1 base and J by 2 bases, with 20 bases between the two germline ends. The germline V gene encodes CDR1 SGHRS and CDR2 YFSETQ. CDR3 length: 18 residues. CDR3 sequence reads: CASSLWLHGDSNTDTQYF. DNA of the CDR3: TGCGCCAGCAGCTTGTGGTTACATGGGGACTCCAACACAGATACGCAGTATTTT.

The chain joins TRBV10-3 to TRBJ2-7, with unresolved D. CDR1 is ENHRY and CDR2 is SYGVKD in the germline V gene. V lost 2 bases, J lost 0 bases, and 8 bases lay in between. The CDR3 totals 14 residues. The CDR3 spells CAISETVSSYEQYF. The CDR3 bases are TGTGCCATCAGTGAGACAGTATCCTCCTACGAGCAGTACTTC.

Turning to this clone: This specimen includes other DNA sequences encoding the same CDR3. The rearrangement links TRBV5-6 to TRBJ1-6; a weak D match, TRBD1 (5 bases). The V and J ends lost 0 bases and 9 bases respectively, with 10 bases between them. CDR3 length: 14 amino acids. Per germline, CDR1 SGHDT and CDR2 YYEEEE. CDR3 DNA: TGTGCCAGCAGCTTGGGGCAGGGTACTTCACCCCTCCACTTT. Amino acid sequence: CASSLGQGTSPLHF.

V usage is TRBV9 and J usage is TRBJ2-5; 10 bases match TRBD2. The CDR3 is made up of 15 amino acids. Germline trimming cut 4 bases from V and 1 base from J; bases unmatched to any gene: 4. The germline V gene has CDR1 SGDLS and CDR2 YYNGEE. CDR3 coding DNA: TGTGCCAGCAGCCTGCTAGCGGGGGTCCAAGAGACCCAGTACTTC. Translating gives CASSLLAGVQETQYF. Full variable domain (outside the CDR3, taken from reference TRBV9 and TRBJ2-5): DSGVTQTPKHLITATGQRVTLRCSPRSGDLSVYWYQQSLDQGLQFLIQYYNGEERAKGNILERFSAQQFPDLHSELNLSSLELGDSALYFCASSLLAGVQETQYFGPGTRLLVL.

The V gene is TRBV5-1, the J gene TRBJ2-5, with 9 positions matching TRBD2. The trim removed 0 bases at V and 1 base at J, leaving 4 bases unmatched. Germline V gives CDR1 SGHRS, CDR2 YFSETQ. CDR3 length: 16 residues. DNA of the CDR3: TGCGCCAGCAGCTTGGCTGGTAGCGGGGGCCAAGAGACCCAGTACTTC. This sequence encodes CASSLAGSGGQETQYF.

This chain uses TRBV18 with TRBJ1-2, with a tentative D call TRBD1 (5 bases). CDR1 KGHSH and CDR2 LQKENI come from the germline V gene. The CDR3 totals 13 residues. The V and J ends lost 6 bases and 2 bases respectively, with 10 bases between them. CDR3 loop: CASSRAENYGYTF. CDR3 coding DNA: TGTGCCAGCTCCAGGGCAGAAAACTATGGCTACACCTTC.

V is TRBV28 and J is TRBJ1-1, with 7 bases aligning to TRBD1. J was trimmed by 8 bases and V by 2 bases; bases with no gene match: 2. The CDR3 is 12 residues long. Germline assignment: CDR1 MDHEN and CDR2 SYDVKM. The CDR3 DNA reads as TGTGCCAGCAGTTTACAGGGACAGGAAGCTTTCTTT. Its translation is CASSLQGQEAFF.

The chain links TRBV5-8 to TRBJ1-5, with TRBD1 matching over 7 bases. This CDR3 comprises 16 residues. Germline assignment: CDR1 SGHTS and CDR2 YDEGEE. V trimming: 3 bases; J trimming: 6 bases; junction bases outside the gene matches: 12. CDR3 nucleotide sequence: TGTGCCAGCAGCTATGACGGGGACAGATCGTTTCAGCCCCAGCATTTT. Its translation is CASSYDGDRSFQPQHF.

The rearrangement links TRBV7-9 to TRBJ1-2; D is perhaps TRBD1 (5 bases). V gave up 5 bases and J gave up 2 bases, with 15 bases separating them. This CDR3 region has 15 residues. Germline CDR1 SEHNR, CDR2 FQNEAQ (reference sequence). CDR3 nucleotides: TGTGCCAGCAGCGCTACCTTGGGACCCAACTATGGCTACACCTTC. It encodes CASSATLGPNYGYTF.

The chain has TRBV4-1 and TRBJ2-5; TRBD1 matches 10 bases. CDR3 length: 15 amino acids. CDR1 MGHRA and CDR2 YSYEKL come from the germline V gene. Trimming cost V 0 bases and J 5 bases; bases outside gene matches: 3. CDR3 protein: CASSQDLDRGETQYF. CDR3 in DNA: TGCGCCAGCAGCCAAGATTTGGACAGGGGGGAGACCCAGTACTTC.

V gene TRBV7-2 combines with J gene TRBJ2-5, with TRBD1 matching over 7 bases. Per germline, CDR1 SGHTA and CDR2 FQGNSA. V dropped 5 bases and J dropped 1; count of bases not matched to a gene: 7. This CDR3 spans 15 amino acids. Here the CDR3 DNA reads TGTGCCAGCAGCCCCTGGGACAGCTCCCAAGAGACCCAGTACTTC. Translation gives CASSPWDSSQETQYF. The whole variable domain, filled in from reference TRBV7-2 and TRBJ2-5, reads GAGVSQSPSNKVTEKGKDVELRCDPISGHTALYWYRQSLGQGLEFLIYFQGNSAPDKSGLPSDRFSAERTGGSVSTLTIQRTQQEDSAVYLCASSPWDSSQETQYFGPGTRLLVL.

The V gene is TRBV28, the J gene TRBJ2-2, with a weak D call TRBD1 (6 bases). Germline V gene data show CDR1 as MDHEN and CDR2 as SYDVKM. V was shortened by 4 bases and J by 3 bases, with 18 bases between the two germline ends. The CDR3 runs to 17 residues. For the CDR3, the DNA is TGTGCCAGCAGTTCCCAGGGGTGGGGGCTCGACACCGGGGAGCTGTTTTTT. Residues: CASSSQGWGLDTGELFF.

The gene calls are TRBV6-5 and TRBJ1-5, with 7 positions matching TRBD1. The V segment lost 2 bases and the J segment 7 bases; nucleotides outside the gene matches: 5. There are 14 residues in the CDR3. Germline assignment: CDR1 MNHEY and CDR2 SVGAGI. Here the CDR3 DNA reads TGTGCCAGCAGTTACGAGGGGGCTCGGCAGCCCCAGCATTTT. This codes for CASSYEGARQPQHF.

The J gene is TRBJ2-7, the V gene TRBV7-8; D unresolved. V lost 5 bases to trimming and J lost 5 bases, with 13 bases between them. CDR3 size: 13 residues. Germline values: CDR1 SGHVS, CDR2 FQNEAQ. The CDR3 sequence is CASSPNFHDEQYF. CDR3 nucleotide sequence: TGTGCCAGCAGCCCGAATTTCCATGACGAGCAGTACTTC.

The CDR3 loop reads CAWSRAYEQYF. The CDR3 coding sequence is TGTGCCTGGAGTAGGGCCTACGAGCAGTACTTC. J is TRBJ2-7 and V is TRBV30; D remains ambiguous. Germline-derived CDR1 and CDR2 are GTSNPN and SVGIG (reference sequence). The CDR3 is 11 residues long. V lost 2 bases and J lost 2, with 4 bases in between.